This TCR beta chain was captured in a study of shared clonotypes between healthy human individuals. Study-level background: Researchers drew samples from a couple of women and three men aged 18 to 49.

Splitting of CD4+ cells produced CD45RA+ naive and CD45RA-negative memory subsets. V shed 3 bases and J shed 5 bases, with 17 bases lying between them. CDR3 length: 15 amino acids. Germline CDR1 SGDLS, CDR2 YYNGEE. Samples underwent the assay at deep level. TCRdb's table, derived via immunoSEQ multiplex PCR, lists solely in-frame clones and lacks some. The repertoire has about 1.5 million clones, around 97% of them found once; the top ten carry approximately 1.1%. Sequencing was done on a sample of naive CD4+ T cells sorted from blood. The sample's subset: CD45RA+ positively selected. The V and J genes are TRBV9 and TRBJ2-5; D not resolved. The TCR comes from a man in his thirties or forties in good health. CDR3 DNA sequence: TGTGCCAGCAGCGAACCAACTATCCTTTGGGAGACCCAGTACTTC. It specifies CASSEPTILWETQYF.